This T cell receptor beta chain was sequenced during a study of blood T cell repertoires in COVID-19. Study overall: COVID-19 samples from acute and convalescent phases originated in the United States, Italy and Spain.

Only a few counts were recorded for this clone. Germline V CDR1 and CDR2: LNHDA, SQIVND (reference sequence). The CDR3 consists of 15 residues. Trimming pared 4 bases from V and 3 bases from J, leaving 15 bases between. The method was immunoSEQ multiplex PCR; TCRdb's version includes in-frame clones alone and lacks a portion of them. Of roughly 670,000 clones listed, 85% to 90% are singletons. Sequenced input: peripheral blood. The genes are TRBV19 and TRBJ1-2; D is possibly TRBD1 (6 bases). The clonotype originates from a young woman with acute or convalescent COVID-19. Here the CDR3 DNA reads TGTGCCAGTAGTAAATTTACAGGGAGGGACTATGGCTACACCTTC. The encoded protein is CASSKFTGRDYGYTF. Supplemented by reference TRBV19 and TRBJ1-2, the full variable domain reads DGGITQSPKYLFRKEGQNVTLSCEQNLNHDAMYWYRQDPGQGLRLIYYSQIVNDFQKGDIAEGYSVSREKKESFPLTVTSAQKNPTAFYLCASSKFTGRDYGYTFGSGTRLTVV.